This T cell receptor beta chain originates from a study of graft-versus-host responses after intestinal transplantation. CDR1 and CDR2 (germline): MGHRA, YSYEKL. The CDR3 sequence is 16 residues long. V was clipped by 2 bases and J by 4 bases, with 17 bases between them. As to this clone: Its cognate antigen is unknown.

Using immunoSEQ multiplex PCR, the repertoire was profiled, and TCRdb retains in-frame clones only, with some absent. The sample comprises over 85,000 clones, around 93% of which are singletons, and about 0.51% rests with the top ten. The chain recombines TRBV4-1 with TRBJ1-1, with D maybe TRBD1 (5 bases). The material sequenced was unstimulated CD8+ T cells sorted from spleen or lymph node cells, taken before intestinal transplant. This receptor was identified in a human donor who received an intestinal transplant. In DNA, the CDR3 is TGCGCCAGCAGCCAAATTTGGCAGGGAGAATTCACTGAAGCTTTCTTT. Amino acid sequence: CASSQIWQGEFTEAFF.